Listed below are T cell receptor beta chains from one sample, sequenced in a study of blood T cell repertoires in COVID-19. The assay was immunoSEQ multiplex PCR, and TCRdb's table has in-frame clones only and misses some. The sample contains approximately 300,000 clones, about 90% of which appear only once. The sequencing sample was made of peripheral blood. The origin of the receptors is a woman between 40 and 55 years old with acute or convalescent COVID-19. CDR3s include the opening cysteine and the closing phenylalanine or tryptophan. The order of the fields is clone size, J gene, D gene, V gene, CDR3 DNA, CDR3 protein. A D gene is named only where the DNA matches it firmly. Size values are once, few and many counts, or a class for expanded clones, and some rows have none.

size: once
J: TRBJ1-2
D: .
V: TRBV27
DNA: TGTGCCAGCAGTCACTGGGAGTCTGGCTACACCTTC
CDR3: CASSHWESGYTF

size: .
J: TRBJ1-6
D: TRBD1
V: TRBV5-1
DNA: TGCGCCAGCAGCTCGGGACAGGGGGCCTCACCCCTCCACTTT
CDR3: CASSSGQGASPLHF

size: .
J: TRBJ1-4
D: TRBD1
V: TRBV6-5
DNA: TGTGCCAGCAGTTACCAGAACAGGGGAATTAATGAAAAACTGTTTTTT
CDR3: CASSYQNRGINEKLFF

size: once
J: TRBJ1-1
D: .
V: TRBV27
DNA: TGTGCCAGCACCCCGGGGGGAGCGAACACTGAAGCTTTCTTT
CDR3: CASTPGGANTEAFF

size: .
J: TRBJ1-6
D: .
V: TRBV3-1/TRBV3-2
DNA: TGTGCCAGCAGCCAATTATCAGGGTTAGATTCACCCCTCCACTTT
CDR3: CASSQLSGLDSPLHF

size: .
J: TRBJ2-3
D: .
V: TRBV6-4
DNA: TGTGCCCGCTCAGATTCAGATACGCAGTATTTT
CDR3: CARSDSDTQYF

size: .
J: TRBJ1-3
D: TRBD1
V: TRBV4-1
DNA: TGCGCCAGCAGCAATACCGGGACAGGGGCGACTGGAAACACCATATATTTT
CDR3: CASSNTGTGATGNTIYF

size: .
J: TRBJ2-2
D: .
V: TRBV6-5
DNA: TGTGCCAGCAGAAGACGGTCAGGCGGGGAGCTGTTTTTT
CDR3: CASRRRSGGELFF

size: .
J: TRBJ2-2
D: TRBD2
V: TRBV5-4
DNA: TGTGCCAGCAGCTCTAGCGGCGGGGGCACCGGGGAGCTGTTTTTT
CDR3: CASSSSGGGTGELFF

size: .
J: TRBJ2-5
D: .
V: TRBV7-6
DNA: TGTGCCAGCAGCTTGTCGGAGGTTGGGTTTTGGGAGACCCAGTACTTC
CDR3: CASSLSEVGFWETQYF

size: few
J: TRBJ1-2
D: TRBD1
V: TRBV12-3/TRBV12-4
DNA: TGTGCCAGCGCCCAGGGGGCTAATGGCTACACCTTC
CDR3: CASAQGANGYTF

size: .
J: TRBJ1-5
D: .
V: TRBV15
DNA: TGTGCCACCAGCCTCGAGGGAAGCAATCAGCCCCAGCATTTT
CDR3: CATSLEGSNQPQHF

size: .
J: TRBJ1-4
D: TRBD1
V: TRBV5-5
DNA: TGTGCCAGCGGAGCCGGGACAGGGGTTGAAAAACTGTTTTTT
CDR3: CASGAGTGVEKLFF

size: .
J: TRBJ1-2
D: .
V: TRBV10-3
DNA: TGTGCCATCAGTGACAACAGAAACTATGGCTACACCTTC
CDR3: CAISDNRNYGYTF

size: .
J: TRBJ1-1
D: TRBD1
V: TRBV4-2
DNA: TGTGCCAGCAGCCCCCGAATTAGGGGACAGACTATGAACACTGAAGCTTTCTTT
CDR3: CASSPRIRGQTMNTEAFF

size: once
J: TRBJ2-5
D: TRBD2
V: TRBV3-1/TRBV3-2
DNA: TGTGCCAGCAGCCAAGGACTAGCGGGGGGCTGGGAGACCCAGTACTTC
CDR3: CASSQGLAGGWETQYF

size: .
J: TRBJ2-2
D: .
V: TRBV25-1
DNA: TGTGCCAGCAGGACCAACAGGGCTGGCGGGGAGCTGTTTTTT
CDR3: CASRTNRAGGELFF

size: .
J: TRBJ1-5
D: TRBD1
V: TRBV6-5
DNA: TGTGCCAGCAGCTTAACAGGGGGTCAGCCCCAGCATTTT
CDR3: CASSLTGGQPQHF

size: .
J: TRBJ1-2
D: TRBD1
V: TRBV24-1
DNA: TGTGCCACCAGTGAAACAGGGGGCGCTGGCTACACCTTC
CDR3: CATSETGGAGYTF

size: once
J: TRBJ2-2
D: .
V: TRBV2
DNA: TGTGCCAGCAATGGACAGTGGAACACCGGGGAGCTGTTTTTT
CDR3: CASNGQWNTGELFF

size: once
J: TRBJ1-1
D: .
V: TRBV30
DNA: TGTGCCTGGAAACAGGGCACTGAAGCTTTCTTT
CDR3: CAWKQGTEAFF

size: .
J: TRBJ2-2
D: TRBD1
V: TRBV29-1
DNA: TGCAGCGTTCGGAATCAGGGGGCAGGCGGGGAGCTGTTTTTT
CDR3: CSVRNQGAGGELFF

size: .
J: TRBJ2-2
D: TRBD2
V: TRBV5-1
DNA: TGCGCCAGCAGCGGCTCAGCGGGGGGAAACACCGGGGAGCTGTTTTTT
CDR3: CASSGSAGGNTGELFF

size: .
J: TRBJ2-3
D: TRBD2
V: TRBV30
DNA: TGTGCCTGGAGTCGGGGTCGCGGGGGGGCCTTACTAGGCACAGATACGCAGTATTTT
CDR3: CAWSRGRGGALLGTDTQYF

size: .
J: TRBJ2-5
D: TRBD2
V: TRBV19
DNA: TGTGCCAGTAGTCCGGGACTAGCGGGGGCCGTAGGGGAGACCCAGTACTTC
CDR3: CASSPGLAGAVGETQYF

size: once
J: TRBJ2-2
D: TRBD1
V: TRBV7-3
DNA: TGTGCCAGCAGCACAGGGACAGGGGGTGCCGGGGAGCTGTTTTTT
CDR3: CASSTGTGGAGELFF

size: .
J: TRBJ1-2
D: TRBD1
V: TRBV30
DNA: TGTGCCTGGACCGGACAGGGGAACAACTATGGCTACACCTTC
CDR3: CAWTGQGNNYGYTF

size: .
J: TRBJ1-1
D: .
V: TRBV6-6
DNA: TGTGCCGCCTGGGGAGGGAGGAACACTGAAGCTTTCTTT
CDR3: CAAWGGRNTEAFF

size: .
J: TRBJ2-1
D: .
V: TRBV5-1
DNA: TGCGCCAGCAGCTTGGGGCGTGGACTCTTCTACAATGAGCAGTTCTTC
CDR3: CASSLGRGLFYNEQFF

size: .
J: TRBJ1-2
D: TRBD1
V: TRBV30
DNA: TGTGCCTGGAGGTCGACAGGGGGTCGGGGCTACACCTTC
CDR3: CAWRSTGGRGYTF

size: .
J: TRBJ1-1
D: .
V: TRBV5-5
DNA: TGTGCCAGCAGCTTGTTCAGGATGAACACTGAAGCTTTCTTT
CDR3: CASSLFRMNTEAFF

size: .
J: TRBJ1-1
D: TRBD1
V: TRBV20-1
DNA: TGCAGTGCTAGTCCCACACAGGGGGCAAGCGGCACTGAAGCTTTCTTT
CDR3: CSASPTQGASGTEAFF

size: .
J: TRBJ1-6
D: TRBD1
V: TRBV5-8
DNA: TGTGCCAGCCGCAGTGACAGGGCCAAGGAGAATTCACCCCTCCACTTT
CDR3: CASRSDRAKENSPLHF

size: .
J: TRBJ1-2
D: .
V: TRBV2
DNA: TGTGCCAGCAAAGGGGATATCGAAGAAGCTAACTATGGCTACACCTTC
CDR3: CASKGDIEEANYGYTF

size: .
J: TRBJ1-1
D: TRBD1
V: TRBV29-1
DNA: TGCAGCGCTAGGACAGGGGGGCAGGGGAACACTGAAGCTTTCTTT
CDR3: CSARTGGQGNTEAFF

size: .
J: TRBJ2-1
D: TRBD2
V: TRBV30
DNA: TGTGCCTGGACGTCGACTAGCGGGGTTGGGTCCTACAATGAGCAGTTCTTC
CDR3: CAWTSTSGVGSYNEQFF

size: .
J: TRBJ1-4
D: .
V: TRBV6-5
DNA: TGTGCCAGCGGGGGGACTGCAACTAATGAAAAACTGTTTTTT
CDR3: CASGGTATNEKLFF

size: .
J: TRBJ1-2
D: .
V: TRBV18
DNA: TGTGCCAGCTCACCGGCGGGGGATGGCTACACCTTC
CDR3: CASSPAGDGYTF

size: .
J: TRBJ1-2
D: .
V: TRBV5-5
DNA: TGTGCCAGCAGCGCGAAACAGGGAAAAAGCTATGGCTACACCTTC
CDR3: CASSAKQGKSYGYTF

size: .
J: TRBJ1-1
D: .
V: TRBV7-9
DNA: TGTGCCAGCGCCATGGACACATCCACGCCCCTTGAAGCTTTCTTT
CDR3: CASAMDTSTPLEAFF

size: few
J: TRBJ1-2
D: .
V: TRBV18
DNA: TGTGCCAGCACACAACAGGGAAGAAGGCGAGGCTACACCTTC
CDR3: CASTQQGRRRGYTF

size: .
J: TRBJ2-3
D: TRBD1
V: TRBV29-1
DNA: TGCAGCGTTGCCTCGTGGGACAGAAGCACAGATACGCAGTATTTT
CDR3: CSVASWDRSTDTQYF

size: .
J: TRBJ2-1
D: TRBD2
V: TRBV7-9
DNA: TGTGCCAGCAGCTTAGGGACTAGCGGGGGGTTCTTCTACAATGAGCAGTTCTTC
CDR3: CASSLGTSGGFFYNEQFF

size: .
J: TRBJ1-1
D: .
V: TRBV6-5
DNA: TGTGCCAGCAGTTACAGGGCCCGGGGAGCTGAAGCTTTCTTT
CDR3: CASSYRARGAEAFF

size: .
J: TRBJ1-6
D: .
V: TRBV19
DNA: TGTGCCAGTAGTTTGGGGAGGGATAATTCACCCCTCCACTTT
CDR3: CASSLGRDNSPLHF

size: .
J: TRBJ1-2
D: TRBD1
V: TRBV12-3/TRBV12-4
DNA: TGTGCCAGCAGTTTGACAGGGGACTATGGCTACACCTTC
CDR3: CASSLTGDYGYTF

size: .
J: TRBJ1-1
D: TRBD1
V: TRBV5-6
DNA: TGTGCCAGCAGCGACAGGGGCGCGGACACTGAAGCTTTCTTT
CDR3: CASSDRGADTEAFF

size: .
J: TRBJ2-5
D: .
V: TRBV2
DNA: TGTGCCAGTAGGAGGGGCGGGGGCGTTCAAGAGACCCAGTACTTC
CDR3: CASRRGGGVQETQYF

size: .
J: TRBJ2-5
D: TRBD1
V: TRBV5-1
DNA: TGCGCCAGCAACCGGGACAGCTCTTCGGAGACCCAGTACTTC
CDR3: CASNRDSSSETQYF

size: .
J: TRBJ1-1
D: .
V: TRBV2
DNA: TGTGCCAGCTATGGTTGGGGGGGAACAAAATTGAACACTGAAGCTTTCTTT
CDR3: CASYGWGGTKLNTEAFF

size: .
J: TRBJ1-3
D: .
V: TRBV2
DNA: TGTGCCAGCAGGGGCACTGGAAACACCATATATTTT
CDR3: CASRGTGNTIYF

size: .
J: TRBJ2-3
D: .
V: TRBV5-5
DNA: TGTGCCAGCAGCTCACCTACTACCGCATCCACAGATACGCAGTATTTT
CDR3: CASSSPTTASTDTQYF

size: .
J: TRBJ1-1
D: .
V: TRBV12-3/TRBV12-4
DNA: TGTGCCAGCAGTCTAGGACAGAACACTGAAGCTTTCTTT
CDR3: CASSLGQNTEAFF

size: .
J: TRBJ1-6
D: .
V: TRBV30
DNA: TGTGCCTGGAGTGGTCTACTTCCCGGGAATTCACCCCTCCACTTT
CDR3: CAWSGLLPGNSPLHF